This T cell receptor (beta chain) was observed in a study of STAT5B mutations in CD4+ large granular lymphocyte leukemia. Study overall: Among healthy donors, a particular HLA allele went with more CDR3 'QG' motifs. Overall study results and limits: No patients shared main leukemic clonotypes, though roughly 23% appeared at low frequency elsewhere. CD4-sorted patient repertoires seemed more clonal than healthy CD4+ repertoires. 8/27 top patient clones versus 2/35 control clones were TRBV06-family.

About this clone: Its target is unknown.

The CDR3 sequence is 14 residues long. Germline lookup yields CDR1 MNHEY and CDR2 SMNVEV (reference sequence). The V end lost 2 bases, the J end lost 5 bases, and 10 bases lay between the germline ends. Sequencing used immunoSEQ multiplex PCR; TCRdb keeps in-frame clones, though not all of them. The sample gives 30,000 to 35,000 clones, 75% to 85% of which show up once; about 4.4% is in the top ten. The chain uses TRBV27 and TRBJ2-1, with TRBD2 as a possible D gene (6 bases). The TCR comes from a human donor in good health. The sample comprised CD4+ T cells from blood buffy coats. CDR3 nucleotide sequence: TGTGCCAGCAGTTTAGGCGGGACCCACAATGAGCAGTTCTTC. This gives the protein CASSLGGTHNEQFF.